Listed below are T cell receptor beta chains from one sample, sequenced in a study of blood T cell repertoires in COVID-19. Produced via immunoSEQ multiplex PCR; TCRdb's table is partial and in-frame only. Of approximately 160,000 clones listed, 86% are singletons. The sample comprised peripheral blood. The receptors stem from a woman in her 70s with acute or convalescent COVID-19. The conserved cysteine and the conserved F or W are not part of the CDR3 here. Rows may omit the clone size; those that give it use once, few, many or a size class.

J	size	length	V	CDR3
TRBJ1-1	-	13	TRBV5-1	ASSLVSGESTEAF
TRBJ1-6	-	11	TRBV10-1	ASSEQTNSPLH
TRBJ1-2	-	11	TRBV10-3	AIRDSENYGYT
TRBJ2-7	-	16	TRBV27	ASSLYVPEQGASYEQY
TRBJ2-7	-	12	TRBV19	ASSDRVGNYEQY
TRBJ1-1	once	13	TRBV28	ASSYLGQETTEAF
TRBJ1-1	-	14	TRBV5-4	ASSLGGGKGNTEAF
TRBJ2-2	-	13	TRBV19	ASSTVFGEKGELF
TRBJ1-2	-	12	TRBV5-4	ASSHPGQNYGYT
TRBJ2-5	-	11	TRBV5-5	ASELGARETQY
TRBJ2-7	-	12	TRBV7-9	ASSFTEKIYEQY
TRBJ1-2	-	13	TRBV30	AWSVQQGNYYGYT
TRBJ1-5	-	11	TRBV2	ASREYSNQPQH
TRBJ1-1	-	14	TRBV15	ATSRESPVVSAEAF
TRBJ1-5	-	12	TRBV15	ATSSGLRNQPQH
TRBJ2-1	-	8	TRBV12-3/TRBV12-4	ASSSDEQF
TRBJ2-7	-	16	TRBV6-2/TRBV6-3	ASSLPGTSGKSSYEQY
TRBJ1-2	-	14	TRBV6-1	ASSETPGQGFDGYT
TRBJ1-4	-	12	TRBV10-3	ATSQGVDGEKLF
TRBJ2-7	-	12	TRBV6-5	ASRVDRGDYEQY
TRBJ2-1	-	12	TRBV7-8	ASSLVGTGNEQF
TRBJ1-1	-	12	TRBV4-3	ASSLYREPTEAF
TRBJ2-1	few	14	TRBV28	ASSPGGAGVYNEQF
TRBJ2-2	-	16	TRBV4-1	ASSPPAGRVGGTGELF
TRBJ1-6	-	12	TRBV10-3	AITMDRSGSPLH
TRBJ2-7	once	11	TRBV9	ASSAGQGSKQY
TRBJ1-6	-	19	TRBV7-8	ASSPGRSWGQGTFRDSPLH
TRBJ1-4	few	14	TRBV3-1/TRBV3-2	ASSPGQGLANEKLF
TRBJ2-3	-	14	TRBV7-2	ASSQVPGQGTDTQY
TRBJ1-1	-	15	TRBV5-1	ASSLVPGQGANTEAF
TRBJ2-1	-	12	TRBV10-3	ATSGLAGGPGQF
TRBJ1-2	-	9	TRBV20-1	SARTGSGYT
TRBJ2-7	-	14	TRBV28	ASSIPGQRRLYEQY
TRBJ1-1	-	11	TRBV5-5	ASLTGRNTEAF
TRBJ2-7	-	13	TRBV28	ASTQPGQGAGEQY
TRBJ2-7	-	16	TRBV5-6	ASSLPLGSGTGPYEQY
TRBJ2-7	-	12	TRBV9	ASSESGGSYEQY
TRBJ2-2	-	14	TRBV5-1	ASSLGSGLNTGELF
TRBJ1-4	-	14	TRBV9	ASSVGPGTGGEKLF
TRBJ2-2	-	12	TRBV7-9	ASRGTENTGELF
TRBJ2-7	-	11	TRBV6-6	ASSHRQGHEQY
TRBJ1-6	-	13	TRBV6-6	ASTLTTGSNSPLH
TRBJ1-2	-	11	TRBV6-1	ASSSLGGSGLT